This T cell receptor beta chain stems from a study of beta chain features in type 1 diabetes. Across the study: Sorted cells examined across all samples numbered about 110,000,000. Findings and caveats of the study: Shortening that was moderate but significant affected the TCRB CDR3s of Type 1 diabetes patients in all four CD4+ subsets. For cells with high TCR expression, cDNA sequencing could yield over-representation. Any HLA type influence on TCRB rearrangement was left unresolved here.

The germline CDR1 and CDR2 sequences are SEHNR and FQNEAQ (reference sequence). The CDR3 extends over 14 amino acids. With 1 base clipped from V and 11 bases from J, the junction kept 4 bases outside the gene matches. The entirety of the isolated RNA underwent reverse transcription, so expressed TCRB transcripts were sequenced. Naive, central memory and regulatory T cell samples came to a mean of about 3.9 million reads. Profiling relied on immunoSEQ multiplex PCR, and the TCRdb table lists in-frame clones only, not all of them. The sample holds more than 300,000 clones, roughly 9.8% seen once. About this clone: The antigen is unknown.

The chain couples TRBV7-9 to TRBJ2-1; 11 bases fit TRBD2. Sequencing was performed on central memory CD4+ T cells from blood. This clonotype was sampled from a young man with type 1 diabetes. The CDR3 sequence is CASSLGLAGLKQFF. The CDR3 DNA reads as TGTGCCAGCAGCTTAGGACTAGCGGGATTGAAGCAGTTCTTC.